Below, 17 T cell receptor beta chains from the same sample are listed, as sequenced in a study of shared clonotypes between healthy human individuals. Assay: immunoSEQ multiplex PCR; the TCRdb copy retains only in-frame clones and omits some. The table includes approximately 940,000 clones, over 75% detected once. Sequenced: memory CD4+ T cells sorted from blood. Subset given: CD45RA-negative fraction. The receptors here all came from a man in his late teens or twenties in good health.

The chain uses TRBV6-8 and TRBJ2-7; D ambiguous. V shed 6 bases and J shed 0 bases, with 12 bases lying between them. The CDR3 is 14 residues long. Per the germline V gene, CDR1 is MNHGY and CDR2 is SAAAGT. This CDR3 reads CASRHTRSSYEQYF. Written as DNA, the CDR3 is TGTGCCAGCAGGCACACAAGGAGCTCCTACGAGCAGTACTTC.

The genes are TRBV30 and TRBJ2-2; D gene unclear. This CDR3 is 12 amino acids long. Trimming removed 2 bases at V and 7 bases at J, with 8 bases between. Germline V gene lookup returns CDR1 GTSNPN and CDR2 SVGIG (reference sequence). The CDR3: CAWSHSNGELFF. CDR3 nucleotides: TGTGCCTGGAGTCATAGTAACGGGGAGCTGTTTTTT.

The chain couples TRBV2 to TRBJ2-4; perhaps TRBD2 as D (6 bases). This CDR3 spans 16 amino acids. The germline V gene has CDR1 SNHLY and CDR2 FYNNEI. Trimming removed 5 bases at V and 2 bases at J, with 16 bases between. The CDR3 region is CASSREAGSSKNIQYF. The CDR3 DNA follows: TGTGCCAGCAGTCGAGAGGCGGGGTCATCCAAAAACATTCAGTACTTC.

CDR3 sequence (DNA): TGTGCCAGCAGTTACAGGTTACGCACTGAAGCTTTCTTT. Translation gives CASSYRLRTEAFF. This chain uses TRBV6-6 with TRBJ1-1; D not resolved. V was cut by 2 bases and J by 4 bases, with 8 bases left in between. Looked up from germline, CDR1 is MNHNY and CDR2 is SVGAGI (reference sequence). This CDR3 is 13 amino acids long.

This clone has just a few counts. This sequence joins TRBV28 and TRBJ1-4; D perhaps matches TRBD1 (5 bases). Germline CDR1 MDHEN, CDR2 SYDVKM. Trimming took off 8 bases at V and 8 bases at J, with 12 bases between the two ends. This CDR3 contains 12 residues. The CDR3 loop reads CASGQGNEKLFF. The CDR3, as DNA: TGTGCCAGCGGTCAGGGTAACGAAAAACTGTTTTTT.

This clone was found a few times. The chain has TRBV27 and TRBJ2-3; the match to TRBD2 covers 8 bases. In germline, CDR1 is MNHEY, CDR2 SMNVEV (reference sequence). The V and J ends lost 2 bases and 1 base, in that order; junction bases with no gene match: 11. CDR3 length: 18 residues. The CDR3 coding sequence is TGTGCCAGCAGTTTAAGGCAGATAGGGCGGGGGGGCACAGATACGCAGTATTTT. Translated, it gives CASSLRQIGRGGTDTQYF.

The rearrangement links TRBV10-1 to TRBJ2-3, with D uncertain. The CDR3 runs 13 residues. Germline values: CDR1 WNHNN, CDR2 SYGVQD (reference sequence). V was pared by 3 bases and J by 6 bases, with 10 bases between. The CDR3 loop is CASSEVATDTQYF. The CDR3 nucleotides are TGCGCCAGCAGTGAAGTAGCAACGGATACGCAGTATTTT.

This clone was recorded a few times. This chain joins TRBV10-3 and TRBJ2-3; no reliable D call. This CDR3 has 11 residues. Deletions cut 6 bases from V and 6 bases from J, with 7 bases between. Germline V gene sequence: CDR1 ENHRY, CDR2 SYGVKD. CDR3 sequence: CAISWLDTQYF. DNA for the CDR3: TGTGCCATCAGCTGGCTGGATACGCAGTATTTT.

This sequence joins TRBV2 and TRBJ1-5, with D possibly TRBD1 on 6 matching bases. CDR1 SNHLY and CDR2 FYNNEI come from the germline V gene. V was shortened by 8 bases and J by 2 bases, with 10 bases between the two germline ends. The length of the CDR3 is 13 residues. The CDR3 region has the DNA TGTGCCAGCCGAGGGGGAGGCAATCAGCCCCAGCATTTT. This sequence encodes CASRGGGNQPQHF.

V gene TRBV13 combines with J gene TRBJ2-5; 12 bases are shared with TRBD2. This CDR3 is 19 amino acids long. Germline trimming cut 5 bases from V and 2 bases from J; bases unmatched to any gene: 15. Germline V gene sequence: CDR1 PRHDT, CDR2 FYEKMQ (reference sequence). The CDR3 spells CASSPFITSGGWGQETQYF. The CDR3 bases are TGTGCCAGCAGCCCCTTTATTACTAGCGGGGGGTGGGGACAAGAGACCCAGTACTTC.

Notes on this clone: Other nucleotide sequences in the sample specify the same CDR3. The rearrangement uses TRBV25-1 and TRBJ2-3, with D perhaps TRBD2 (6 bases). V dropped 1 base and J dropped 0 bases, with 8 bases sitting between them. The CDR3 consists of 15 residues. The germline V gene has CDR1 MGHDK and CDR2 SYGVNS. The CDR3 reads CASSEFRGSTDTQYF. The CDR3 nucleotides read TGTGCCAGCAGTGAATTCCGGGGGAGCACAGATACGCAGTATTTT.

The CDR3 region has the DNA TGTGCCAGCAGCGTAGAAACTAGCGGACATTACAATGAGCAGTTCTTC. Protein product: CASSVETSGHYNEQFF. The chain employs TRBV9 and TRBJ2-1; 8 bases are shared with TRBD2. V gave up 0 bases and J gave up 4 bases; unmatched junction bases: 6. The CDR3 extends over 16 amino acids. Germline-derived CDR1 and CDR2 are SGDLS and YYNGEE.

The V and J genes are TRBV12-5 and TRBJ2-5; 7 nucleotides align to TRBD1. V trimming: 5 bases; J trimming: 5 bases; junction bases outside the gene matches: 17. Germline CDR1 is LGHNT and CDR2 is FRNRAP. This CDR3 is built from 17 residues. The CDR3: CASGPLQRQGHGETQYF. CDR3 DNA sequence: TGTGCTAGTGGTCCCCTTCAGCGACAGGGACATGGGGAGACCCAGTACTTC. Using reference TRBV12-5 and TRBJ2-5 for the parts outside the CDR3, the full variable domain is DARVTQTPRHKVTEMGQEVTMRCQPILGHNTVFWYRQTMMQGLELLAYFRNRAPLDDSGMPKDRFSAEMPDATLATLKIQPSEPRDSAVYFCASGPLQRQGHGETQYFGPGTRLLVL.

The chain is built from TRBV6-5 and TRBJ1-2; D is unclear. The CDR3 has 14 amino acids. The V gene lost 6 bases and the J gene lost 5 bases, with 16 bases spanning the gap. CDR1 and CDR2 (germline): MNHEY, SVGAGI. The CDR3 sequence: CASSLIRGSYGYTF. DNA of the CDR3: TGTGCCAGCAGCCTAATCCGGGGTTCATATGGCTACACCTTC.

V is TRBV7-9 and J is TRBJ1-4; 10 bases match TRBD1. Per the germline V gene, CDR1 is SEHNR and CDR2 is FQNEAQ (reference sequence). The V and J ends lost 6 bases and 0 bases, in that order; junction bases with no gene match: 7. The CDR3 spans 17 residues. The CDR3: CASRTDRGGPTNEKLFF. CDR3 coding DNA: TGTGCCAGCAGAACGGACAGGGGGGGACCAACTAATGAAAAACTGTTTTTT. Combining the CDR3 with reference TRBV7-9 and TRBJ1-4 gives the whole variable domain DTGVSQNPRHKITKRGQNVTFRCDPISEHNRLYWYRQTLGQGPEFLTYFQNEAQLEKSRLLSDRFSAERPKGSFSTLEIQRTEQGDSAMYLCASRTDRGGPTNEKLFFGSGTQLSVL.

V usage is TRBV6-6 and J usage is TRBJ1-1; the D gene is possibly TRBD1 (5 bases). Germline V gene data show CDR1 as MNHNY and CDR2 as SVGAGI (reference sequence). Trimming pared 2 bases from V and 11 bases from J, leaving 15 bases between. The length of the CDR3 is 13 residues. This chain's CDR3 is CASSYVGTVDAFF. The CDR3 nucleotides are TGTGCCAGCAGTTACGTCGGGACGGTGGACGCTTTCTTT.

V and J are TRBV4-3 and TRBJ2-3, with 13 bases matching TRBD2. The germline gives CDR1 LGHNA, CDR2 YSLEER. The CDR3 runs to 17 residues. Trimming cost V 0 bases and J 2 bases; bases outside gene matches: 2. The CDR3 nucleotides read TGCGCCAGCAGCCAAGATGGACTAGCGGGGGACACAGATACGCAGTATTTT. This gives the protein CASSQDGLAGDTDTQYF.